This T cell receptor beta chain was recovered during a study of T cell responses to AZD1222 COVID-19 vaccine. The study, taken as a whole, reports: CD4 TCRs covered the whole spike, strongest at regions 160-218 and 743-854. At study baseline, merely a handful of AZD1222 recipients were seropositive.

TCRdb's table, derived via immunoSEQ multiplex PCR, lists solely in-frame clones and lacks some. The repertoire holds over 95,000 clones, with around 87% as singletons. The J segment lost 7 bases and the V segment lost 5 bases, leaving 14 bases of the junction unmatched. Germline CDR1 MNHEY, CDR2 SVGEGT. The CDR3 is made up of 16 amino acids. In the case of this clone: Its target is not known.

The sequencing here drew on peripheral blood, taken on day 0 of AZD1222 vaccination. This receptor was obtained from an adult in good health. The chain has TRBV6-2 or TRBV6-3 and TRBJ1-5, with 7 bases identical to TRBD1. Written as DNA, the CDR3 is TGTGCCAGCAGTCCCCCCCGAGCAGGGGGTGGACAGCCCCAGCATTTT. Residues: CASSPPRAGGGQPQHF.